The source of this T cell receptor beta chain is a study of identical twins. Whole-study findings and limits: Abundant beta clonotypes from cord blood had fewer insertions, unlike memory repertoires, which showed none.

This clonotype was found a few times. Its antigen is unidentified. CDR3 size: 16 residues. Trimming removed 8 bases at V and 5 bases at J, with 24 bases between. Looked up from germline, CDR1 is MNHNS and CDR2 is SASEGT. TCRdb reprocessed the 5' RACE reads via MiXCR and lists one record per CDR3 protein. The sample records roughly 480,000 distinct CDR3 sequences, roughly 26% being singletons. The sample also formed part of further work on T cells expressing NK-cell markers. According to that study: It was sorted CD3+CD56-NKG2C+, CD3+CD56+NKG2C- and CD3+CD56+NKG2C+ T cells that provided the TCR beta repertoires. Restricting sorting to alpha-beta TCR T cells was achieved in several experiments by an anti-gamma-delta TCR antibody. In several donors, dominant NKG2C+ clonotypes were roughly 1.0-8% of CD8+ T cells.

The rearrangement joins TRBV6-1 to TRBJ1-1, with no clear D. The source is a woman aged 18-29 years in good health. The sample was CD4+ T cells sorted from blood. This CDR3 is CASGFGTFSATTEAFF. For the CDR3, the DNA is TGTGCCAGCGGGTTCGGCACATTTTCAGCGACGACTGAAGCTTTCTTT.